The 8 T cell receptor beta chains below come from one sample, sequenced in a study of cytomegalovirus exposure and HLA in healthy donors. This table comes from immunoSEQ multiplex PCR, and its TCRdb copy is limited to in-frame clones, with some not included. This sample has roughly 90,000 clones, with around 85% found just once. The sequenced sample consisted of PBMCs. All receptors derive from a young man in good health and CMV-seropositive.

The table lists this clone with many counts. This chain connects TRBV6-6 to TRBJ1-2, with D possibly being TRBD1 (6 bases). Germline assignment: CDR1 MNHNY and CDR2 SVGAGI (reference sequence). The CDR3 length is 15 residues. Trimming removed 0 bases at V and 2 bases at J, with 10 bases between. CDR3 sequence reads: CASSYSGAGNYGYTF. CDR3 coding DNA: TGTGCCAGCAGTTACTCGGGGGCAGGGAACTATGGCTACACCTTC.

The rearrangement joins TRBV7-9 to TRBJ2-4, with D perhaps matching TRBD1 (5 bases). Germline V lookup: CDR1 SEHNR, CDR2 FQNEAQ (reference sequence). Trimming took off 1 base at V and 11 bases at J, with 18 bases between the two ends. CDR3 length: 15 amino acids. DNA for the CDR3: TGTGCCAGCAGCTTAGGCCATCAGGGCGCTGTGGTTCAGTACTTC. As protein: CASSLGHQGAVVQYF. The full variable domain, with the rest looked up from reference TRBV7-9 and TRBJ2-4, is DTGVSQNPRHKITKRGQNVTFRCDPISEHNRLYWYRQTLGQGPEFLTYFQNEAQLEKSRLLSDRFSAERPKGSFSTLEIQRTEQGDSAMYLCASSLGHQGAVVQYFGAGTRLSVL.

The rearrangement uses TRBV11-2 and TRBJ2-7, with D perhaps TRBD1 (6 bases). This CDR3 is 13 amino acids long. Germline V gene lookup returns CDR1 SGHAT and CDR2 FQNNGV. V was trimmed by 1 base and J by 5 bases, leaving 9 bases between them. This chain's CDR3 is CASSLVRGNEQYF. CDR3 DNA: TGTGCCAGCAGCTTAGTGAGGGGGAACGAGCAGTACTTC.

This clone occurred a few times. The chain joins TRBV7-9 to TRBJ2-7, with 8 bases matching TRBD1. This CDR3 contains 14 residues. The germline V gene encodes CDR1 SEHNR and CDR2 FQNEAQ (reference sequence). Losses at the gene ends were 3 bases for V and 7 bases for J; bases not matched to a gene: 8. The CDR3 spells CASSFSQGAGEQYV. DNA for the CDR3: TGTGCCAGCAGCTTTTCTCAGGGGGCGGGAGAGCAGTACGTC.

This clone appeared a few times. This sequence joins TRBV6-1 and TRBJ2-7, with D perhaps TRBD2 (5 bases). This CDR3 has 14 amino acids. Trimming pared 7 bases from V and 0 bases from J, leaving 13 bases between. Germline V gene sequence: CDR1 MNHNS, CDR2 SASEGT. DNA of the CDR3: TGTGCCAGCAACGAAGGGAGAGCCTCCTACGAGCAGTACGTC. Its translation: CASNEGRASYEQYV.

The chain couples TRBV30 to TRBJ1-1; D ambiguous. The V gene's germline CDR1 is GTSNPN and CDR2 SVGIG (reference sequence). V was clipped by 2 bases and J by 1 base, with 11 bases between them. The CDR3 is 14 amino acids. Written as DNA, the CDR3 is TGTGCCTGGAGTCTCCCGGGTTCGAACACTGAAGCTTTCTTT. Protein: CAWSLPGSNTEAFF.

This sequence joins TRBV29-1 and TRBJ2-7, with 9 bases aligning to TRBD1. The CDR3 consists of 15 residues. The J segment lost 1 base and the V segment lost 2 bases, leaving 6 bases of the junction unmatched. Germline lookup yields CDR1 SQVTM and CDR2 ANQGSEA. The CDR3 DNA follows: TGCAGCGTTGAATTCGATGGACAGGGGTCCTACGAGCAGTACTTC. Amino acid sequence: CSVEFDGQGSYEQYF.

The V and J genes are TRBV19 and TRBJ2-5; D is perhaps TRBD1 (8 bases). CDR1 and CDR2 from the germline V gene are LNHDA and SQIVND (reference sequence). Deletions cut 4 bases from V and 1 base from J, with 13 bases between. The CDR3 totals 15 residues. The DNA of the CDR3 is TGTGCCAGTAGTAGGGAGGGGACAGGCCAAGAGACCCAGTACTTC. Its translation: CASSREGTGQETQYF.